This T cell receptor beta chain derives from a study of PD-L1 blockade in urothelial cancer. Trimming shortened V by 4 bases and J by 4 bases, and 16 bases separated the two germline ends. Germline V gene data show CDR1 as LNHDA and CDR2 as SQIVND (reference sequence). The CDR3 runs to 15 residues. Noted time point: pretreatment peripheral blood. The repertoire was sequenced with immunoSEQ multiplex PCR; TCRdb's copy has only in-frame clones and lacks some. The top ten hold 3.2% of the sample, which has some 65,000 clones, approximately 80% seen once. This clonotype was obtained from a man in his 70s with urothelial cancer. The rearrangement links TRBV19 to TRBJ1-2; unclear D gene. Here the sequenced sample was PBMCs, taken around atezolizumab (anti-PD-L1) treatment. The CDR3: CASSTRDLRGYGYTF. The CDR3 nucleotides are TGTGCCAGTAGTACCCGGGATCTCCGGGGCTATGGCTACACCTTC.